This is a list of T cell receptor beta chains from one sample in a study of T cells expressing NK-cell markers. With the 5' RACE reads reprocessed, TCRdb shows one record per CDR3 protein and no DNA. This sample's table has under 500,000 distinct CDR3 sequences. The sequenced material came from blood T cells: a sorted CD56 or NKG2C T cell subset, CD4+ or CD8+ T cells, or bulk PBMC T cells (not recorded which). All receptors derive from a woman aged 18 to 75 in good health. CDR3s include the opening cysteine and the closing phenylalanine or tryptophan.

v_call	j_call	cdr3_aa
TRBV3-1	TRBJ1-2	CASSKGEGYTF
TRBV29-1	TRBJ2-1	CSALGVGTGGWDEQFF
TRBV6-5	TRBJ1-4	CASSYTLANEKLFF
TRBV7-6	TRBJ1-3	CASSSAPGFGNTIYF
TRBV10-3	TRBJ2-5	CAISGDRGGETQYF
TRBV12-3/TRBV12-4	TRBJ2-3	CASSLKLAGPTDTQYF
TRBV20-1	TRBJ1-1	CSAYTTTTTEAFF
TRBV30	TRBJ2-1	CASDIGLAGVDNEQFF
TRBV28	TRBJ2-5	CASSSWGRQETQYF
TRBV12-3/TRBV12-4	TRBJ2-3	CASSLTSGGSTDTQYF
TRBV6-1	TRBJ2-7	CASIQSVGITDEQYF